This T cell receptor beta chain is from a study of T cell responses to AZD1222 COVID-19 vaccine. Broader study findings: Dominant at 160-218 and 743-854, vaccine-associated CD4 TCRs also spanned spike.

The data were produced by immunoSEQ multiplex PCR, yet TCRdb's version contains in-frame clones alone and is incomplete. The data show approximately 120,000 clones, roughly 90% seen once. As for this clone: What it binds is unknown.

The CDR3 covers 12 residues. The V end lost 6 bases, the J end lost 13 bases, and 13 bases lay between the germline ends. CDR1 SNHLY and CDR2 FYNNEI come from the germline V gene. This rearrangement joins TRBV2 to TRBJ1-6, with D unresolved. The sample was peripheral blood, taken on day 0 of AZD1222 vaccination. This receptor was taken from an adult in good health. CDR3 in amino acids: CASRDSGDPLHF. DNA of the CDR3: TGTGCCAGCAGGGACTCCGGGGATCCCCTCCACTTT.